This T cell receptor (beta chain) derives from a study of blood T cell repertoires in COVID-19. Study-level information: There were acute and convalescent COVID-19 samples, and they came from the United States, Italy and Spain. Nucleic acid was either cDNA or gDNA, and it came from T cells, B-cell-depleted T cells, or PBMCs.

Original methodology: Amplification of reference gene primers was used by the study to estimate nucleated cell counts. The data were produced by immunoSEQ multiplex PCR, yet TCRdb's version contains in-frame clones alone and is incomplete. The DNA gave D and trimming, while V, J and clone size come from that table. The sample carries about 110,000 clones, 75% to 90% recorded once. The V end was cut by 0 bases, the J end by 2 bases, with 11 bases between. In germline, CDR1 is SGHVS, CDR2 FQNEAQ. CDR3 length: 16 residues. This chain joins TRBV7-8 and TRBJ2-1, with D perhaps matching TRBD1 (5 bases). The sequencing sample was made of peripheral blood. The clonotype originates from an elderly woman with acute or convalescent COVID-19. CDR3 DNA sequence: TGTGCCAGCAGCTTAGCAGGGGCAACGACCTACAATGAGCAGTTCTTC. It codes for CASSLAGATTYNEQFF. Looking up the rest from reference TRBV7-8 and TRBJ2-1 gives the full variable domain: GAGVSQSPRYKVAKRGQDVALRCDPISGHVSLFWYQQALGQGPEFLTYFQNEAQLDKSGLPSDRFFAERPEGSVSTLKIQRTQQEDSAVYLCASSLAGATTYNEQFFGPGTRLTVL.